This TCR beta chain is drawn from a study of cytomegalovirus exposure and HLA in healthy donors. Trimming took 0 bases from V and 4 from J, leaving 16 bases between them. From germline, CDR1 is LGHNA and CDR2 YSLEER. The length of the CDR3 is 17 residues. This PCR relied on a set of 60 Vbeta primers and 13 Jbeta primers. Repertoires were generated with immunoSEQ multiplex PCR, while TCRdb's copy carries only in-frame clones and drops some. Of 150,000 to 200,000 clones in the sample, roughly 85% were seen once. The sequence was obtained from a woman in her 50s in good health and CMV-seronegative. The sequencing input was PBMCs. The chain recombines TRBV4-3 with TRBJ1-5, with D perhaps TRBD1 (6 bases). CDR3 nucleotides: TGCGCCAGCAGCCAAGACGGGGAAAACAGGGAGAATCAGCCCCAGCATTTT. It yields the protein CASSQDGENRENQPQHF.